This T cell receptor beta chain emerged from a study of T cells in lung cancer brain metastases. Study context: Among the roughly 19 patients, approximately 17 reported tobacco use, median about 39 pack-years.

No patient had a history of multiple malignancies, as such patients were excluded. Germline assignment: CDR1 SNHLY and CDR2 FYNNEI. The CDR3 sequence is 11 residues long. With V trimmed by 7 bases and J by 7 bases, 1 base remained unmatched. Each sample used about 2.24–4.92 ug genomic DNA, matched between paired samples. Here immunoSEQ multiplex PCR was the method, and the copy in TCRdb shows in-frame clones only, minus some. The data hold about 7,000 clones, with roughly 85% observed a single time. Material: tumor tissue from the primary lung tumor. This sequence was found in a man aged 50-59 years with non-small cell lung cancer. The chain joins TRBV2 to TRBJ2-1, with TRBD2 identical over 7 bases. CDR3 nucleotides: TGTGCCAGCAAAGCGGGGAATGAGCAGTTCTTC. It encodes CASKAGNEQFF. Full variable domain (remainder filled in from reference TRBV2 and TRBJ2-1): EPEVTQTPSHQVTQMGQEVILRCVPISNHLYFYWYRQILGQKVEFLVSFYNNEISEKSEIFDDQFSVERPDGSNFTLKIRSTKLEDSAMYFCASKAGNEQFFGPGTRLTVL.